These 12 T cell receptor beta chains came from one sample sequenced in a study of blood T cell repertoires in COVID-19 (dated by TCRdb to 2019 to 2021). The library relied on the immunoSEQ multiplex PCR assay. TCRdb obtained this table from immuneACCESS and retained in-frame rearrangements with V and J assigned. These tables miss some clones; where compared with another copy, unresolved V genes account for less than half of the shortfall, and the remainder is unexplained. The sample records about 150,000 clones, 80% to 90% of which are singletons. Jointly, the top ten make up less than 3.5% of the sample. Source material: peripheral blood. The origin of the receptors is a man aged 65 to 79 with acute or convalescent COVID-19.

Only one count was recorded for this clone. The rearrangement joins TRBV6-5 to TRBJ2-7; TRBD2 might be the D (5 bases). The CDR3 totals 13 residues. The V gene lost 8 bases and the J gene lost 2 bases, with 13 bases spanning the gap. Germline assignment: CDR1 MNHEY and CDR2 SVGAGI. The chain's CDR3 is CASGPLAAYEQYF. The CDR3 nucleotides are TGTGCCAGCGGCCCGCTAGCTGCCTACGAGCAGTACTTC.

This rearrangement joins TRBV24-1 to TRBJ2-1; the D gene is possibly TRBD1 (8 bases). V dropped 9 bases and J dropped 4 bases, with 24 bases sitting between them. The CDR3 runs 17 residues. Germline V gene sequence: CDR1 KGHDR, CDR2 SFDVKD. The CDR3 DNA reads TGTGCCACCGGGTCGGACAGGGAGGCTAGCGGATACAATGAGCAGTTCTTC. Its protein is CATGSDREASGYNEQFF.

DNA of the CDR3: TGCGCCAGCAGCTTGGGACCCCCCGGCAGGGGGCTCAATGAGCAGTTCTTC. This codes for CASSLGPPGRGLNEQFF. J is TRBJ2-1 and V is TRBV5-1; 8 bases align to TRBD1. CDR3 length: 17 amino acids. The germline CDR1 and CDR2 sequences are SGHRS and YFSETQ. V lost 0 bases and J lost 6; bases outside the gene matches: 11.

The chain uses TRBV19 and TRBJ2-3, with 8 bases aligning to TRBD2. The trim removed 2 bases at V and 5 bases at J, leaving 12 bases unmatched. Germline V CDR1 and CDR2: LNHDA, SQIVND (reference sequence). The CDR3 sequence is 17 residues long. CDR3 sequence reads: CASSISGAGGPVDTQYF. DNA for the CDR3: TGTGCCAGTAGTATATCCGGGGCGGGAGGCCCGGTAGATACGCAGTATTTT.

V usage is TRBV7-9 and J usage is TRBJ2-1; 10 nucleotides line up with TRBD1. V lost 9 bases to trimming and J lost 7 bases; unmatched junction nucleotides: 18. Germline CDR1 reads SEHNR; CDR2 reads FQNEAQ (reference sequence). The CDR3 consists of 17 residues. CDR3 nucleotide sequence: TGTGCCAGTTCCCGGGACAGGGGATCGCTCTTTGGGAATGAGCAGTTCTTC. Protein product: CASSRDRGSLFGNEQFF. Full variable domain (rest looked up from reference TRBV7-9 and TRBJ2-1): DTGVSQNPRHKITKRGQNVTFRCDPISEHNRLYWYRQTLGQGPEFLTYFQNEAQLEKSRLLSDRFSAERPKGSFSTLEIQRTEQGDSAMYLCASSRDRGSLFGNEQFFGPGTRLTVL.

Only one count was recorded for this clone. CDR3 bases: TGTGCCAGTAGTATAGAGGGGAGGCCCTACAATGAGCAGTTCTTC. Its translation: CASSIEGRPYNEQFF. J is TRBJ2-1 and V is TRBV19; a weak D match, TRBD2 (6 bases). Trimming left V 0 bases short and J 2 bases short, with 8 bases between. The V gene's germline CDR1 is LNHDA and CDR2 SQIVND (reference sequence). The CDR3 spans 15 residues.

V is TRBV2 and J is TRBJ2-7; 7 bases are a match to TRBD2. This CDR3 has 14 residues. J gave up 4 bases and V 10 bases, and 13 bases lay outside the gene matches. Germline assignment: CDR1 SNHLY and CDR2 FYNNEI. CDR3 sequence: CATSYEAGVYEQYF. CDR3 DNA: TGTGCCACCTCGTACGAGGCGGGAGTGTACGAGCAGTACTTC.

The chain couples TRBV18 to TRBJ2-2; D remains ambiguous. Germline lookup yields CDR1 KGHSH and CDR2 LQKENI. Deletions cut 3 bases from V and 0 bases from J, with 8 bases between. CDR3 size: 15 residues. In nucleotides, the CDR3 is TGTGCCAGCTCACCTCCCAACACGAACACCGGGGAGCTGTTTTTT. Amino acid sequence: CASSPPNTNTGELFF.

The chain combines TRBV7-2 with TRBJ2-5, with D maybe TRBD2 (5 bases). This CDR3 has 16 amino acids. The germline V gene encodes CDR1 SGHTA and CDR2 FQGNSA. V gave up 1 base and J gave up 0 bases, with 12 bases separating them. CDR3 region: CASSLGAFGDQETQYF. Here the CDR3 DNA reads TGTGCCAGCAGCTTAGGGGCGTTCGGGGACCAAGAGACCCAGTACTTC.

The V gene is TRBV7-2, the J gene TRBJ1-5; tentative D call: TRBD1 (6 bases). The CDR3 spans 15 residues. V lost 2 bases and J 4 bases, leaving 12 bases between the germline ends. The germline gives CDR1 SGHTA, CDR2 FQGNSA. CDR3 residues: CASSLSRGFNQPQHF. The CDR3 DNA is TGTGCCAGCAGCTTAAGCAGGGGATTTAATCAGCCCCAGCATTTT.

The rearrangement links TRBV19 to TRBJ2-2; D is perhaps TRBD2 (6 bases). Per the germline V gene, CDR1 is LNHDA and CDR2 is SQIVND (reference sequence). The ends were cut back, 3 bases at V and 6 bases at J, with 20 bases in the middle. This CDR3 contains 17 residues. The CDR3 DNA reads TGTGCCAGTAGTATTGGCCGGTGGGAGAAGCGGGCCGGGGAGCTGTTTTTT. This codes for CASSIGRWEKRAGELFF.

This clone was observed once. CDR3 sequence: CASSTNTATNEKLFF. CDR3 coding DNA: TGCGCCAGCAGCACGAACACCGCAACTAATGAAAAACTGTTTTTT. The chain employs TRBV5-1 and TRBJ1-4; D gene ambiguous. Germline V gene sequence: CDR1 SGHRS, CDR2 YFSETQ. V was shortened by 4 bases and J by 0 bases, with 10 bases between the two germline ends. The CDR3 contains 15 residues.